This TCR beta chain emerged from a study of T cells in Graves' hyperthyroidism and ophthalmopathy. Whole-study results and caveats: Ophthalmopathy and stable hyperthyroidism were separated by a 13 V-J model.

The TCR beta CDR3 regions underwent amplification using RNA transcripts as the source. Initially, a first-round RT-PCR of the TCR CDR3 employed the HTBI primer set. One entry per CDR3 protein results from TCRdb running MiXCR on the multiplex PCR reads. The sample yields 550,000 to 650,000 distinct CDR3 sequences, approximately 15% seen once. This CDR3 is 17 amino acids long. V was clipped by 1 base and J by 8 bases; unmatched bases: 13. The germline CDR1 and CDR2 sequences are SGHVS and FQNEAQ. Patients aged 18 to 65 had newly diagnosed hyperthyroidism that had lasted under 2 months. Patients were excluded for uncontrolled infection, other autoimmune disease, pregnancy or lactation. On the basis of clinical symptoms, serum thyroxine and TRAb, thyroid ultrasound and orbital computed tomography, diagnoses were made. Concerning this clonotype: Its specificity is not known.

V usage is TRBV7-8 and J usage is TRBJ2-1, with 8 bases identical to TRBD1. The material sequenced was blood. The source of this sequence is a woman aged 40 to 50 with Graves' hyperthyroidism. The CDR3 region has the DNA TGTGCCAGCAGCTTAGGGACAGGGCCTTTTAATAGAGATGAGCAGTTCTTC. Residues: CASSLGTGPFNRDEQFF.